This T cell receptor (beta chain) was identified in a study of beta chain features in type 1 diabetes. Study context: Sorted cells examined across all samples numbered 107,917,701.

The collection from each donor was one heparinised blood draw averaging approximately 110 mL. In its sample, this clone was seen a few times. Its antigen remains unknown. There are 14 residues in the CDR3. Trimming took 0 bases from V and 4 from J, leaving 11 bases between them. Germline lookup yields CDR1 SQVTM and CDR2 ANQGSEA. Investigators reverse transcribed all isolated RNA, so they sequenced expressed TCRB transcripts. Some clones are missing from TCRdb's copy, which holds only in-frame ones; the method was immunoSEQ multiplex PCR. Of some 900,000 clones detected, 15% to 20% appear once; the ten largest clones hold 0.02% to 0.025%. Notes on the study in general: Researchers report that Type 1 diabetes patients had moderately but significantly shorter TCRB CDR3s across all four CD4+ subsets.

Sequencing was performed on naive CD4+ T cells from blood. This TCR was sampled from a woman younger than 30 in good health. The V call is TRBV29-1, the J call TRBJ2-3; D might be TRBD1 (5 bases). CDR3 sequence: CSVEDPAGPDTQYF. CDR3 bases: TGCAGCGTTGAAGATCCGGCAGGGCCAGATACGCAGTATTTT.